This T cell receptor beta chain was identified during a study of blood T cell repertoires in COVID-19. Original processing notes: Reference gene primer amplification in the assay estimated nucleated cell counts. Assay used: immunoSEQ multiplex PCR; TCRdb lists only in-frame clones, some missing. The DNA gave D and trimming, while V, J and clone size come from that table. The table records around 9,800 clones, 70% to 90% of them present only once. The V gene end was trimmed by 4 bases and the J gene end by 0 bases; junction bases not matched to a gene: 9. Germline V lookup: CDR1 SGHDT, CDR2 YYEEEE. The CDR3 length is 17 residues.

V and J are TRBV5-6 and TRBJ1-3; 8 bases agree with TRBD1. The sample was peripheral blood. The sequence derives from a man aged 30 to 45 with active or convalescent COVID-19. The DNA for the CDR3 is TGTGCCAGCAGCACTTACCAGGGGGCCCACTCTGGAAACACCATATATTTT. This gives the protein CASSTYQGAHSGNTIYF.